The rows below give T cell receptor beta chains drawn from one sample of a study of regulatory T cells in long-lasting Graves disease. TCRdb reprocessed the multiplex PCR reads with MiXCR, giving one entry per CDR3 protein. Of 410,000 or so distinct CDR3 sequences listed, 15% are singletons. This sample also appeared in a second study, on T cells in Graves' hyperthyroidism and ophthalmopathy.

Sequencing was performed on peripheral blood mononuclear cells (PBMCs), taken at new diagnosis, from a patient treated with antithyroid drugs. The source is a woman younger than 45 with Graves disease. CDR3s include the opening cysteine and the closing phenylalanine or tryptophan. The D gene is left open where the match is weak. For some rows the clone size is stated as once, few or many, or as a class when expanded; others skip it.

j_gene	abundance	v_gene	d_gene	CDR3aa	CDR3nt
TRBJ2-4	few	TRBV7-3	NA	CASSLERETKNIQYF	TGTGCCAGCAGCTTGGAAAGGGAGACCAAAAACATTCAGTACTTC
TRBJ2-5	many	TRBV3-1	TRBD2	CASSPRTAGGPWETQYF	TGTGCCAGCAGCCCTAGAACAGCGGGAGGGCCATGGGAGACCCAGTACTTC
TRBJ2-7	many	TRBV5-1	NA	CASSLDRLSYVEQYF	TGCGCCAGCAGCTTGGACAGACTCTCCTACGTGGAGCAGTACTTC
TRBJ2-5	NA	TRBV5-8	NA	CASKLHQETQYF	TGTGCCAGCAAACTTCACCAAGAGACCCAGTACTTC
TRBJ2-7	few	TRBV7-9	TRBD2	CASSTIAGGYEQYF	TGTGCCAGCAGCACTATAGCGGGAGGCTACGAGCAGTACTTC
TRBJ2-1	NA	TRBV12-3/TRBV12-4	NA	CASSLREGGILGYNEQFF	TGTGCCAGCAGTTTAAGAGAAGGGGGGATCCTGGGGTACAATGAGCAGTTCTTC
TRBJ1-2	NA	TRBV11-2	TRBD1	CASSLSRDRGYGYTF	TGTGCCAGCAGCCTGTCGCGCGACAGGGGCTATGGCTACACCTTC
TRBJ2-7	NA	TRBV20-1	TRBD2	CSTTSGSLYEQYF	TGCAGTACGACTAGCGGGAGTCTGTACGAGCAGTACTTC
TRBJ1-2	few	TRBV29-1	TRBD1	CSVGGDRGNLWGYTF	TGCAGCGTTGGAGGCGACAGGGGGAACCTCTGGGGCTACACCTTC
TRBJ2-1	few	TRBV30	TRBD2	CAWSVLIAGAAEQFF	TGTGCCTGGAGTGTACTGATAGCGGGAGCAGCTGAGCAGTTCTTC
TRBJ2-2	NA	TRBV24-1	NA	CATRDVRKGSNTGELFF	TGTGCCACCAGAGACGTTCGGAAGGGGTCGAACACCGGGGAGCTGTTTTTT
TRBJ2-2	NA	TRBV28	TRBD1	CASSLSGQGRWELFF	TGTGCCAGCAGTTTATCGGGACAGGGGCGATGGGAGCTGTTTTTT
TRBJ1-2	once	TRBV6-5	TRBD1	CASSLAGTGGVGYTF	TGTGCCAGCAGTTTAGCCGGGACAGGGGGCGTTGGCTACACCTTC
TRBJ2-1	many	TRBV7-8	TRBD2	CASSLVGLAGLSSYNEQFF	TGTGCCAGCAGCTTGGTAGGACTAGCGGGATTAAGCTCCTACAATGAGCAGTTCTTC
TRBJ2-1	many	TRBV11-3	NA	CASSLGQDSYNEQFF	TGTGCCAGCAGCTTAGGGCAGGACTCCTACAATGAGCAGTTCTTC
TRBJ2-6	few	TRBV28	NA	CASSPITPHPTFEGSGANVLTF	TGTGCCAGCAGTCCAATTACCCCCCACCCGACTTTTGAGGGGTCTGGGGCCAACGTCCTGACTTTC
TRBJ2-5	many	TRBV24-1	NA	CATSDRLVETQYF	TGTGCCACCAGTGACAGACTCGTGGAGACCCAGTACTTC
TRBJ2-2	many	TRBV11-2	NA	CASSPSPGELFF	TGTGCCAGCAGCCCATCTCCCGGGGAGCTGTTTTTT
TRBJ2-7	few	TRBV2	TRBD2	CASSESLAGADEQYF	TGTGCCAGCAGTGAATCCCTAGCGGGAGCCGACGAGCAGTACTTC
TRBJ1-4	many	TRBV11-2	TRBD1	CASSPMPGGDATNEKLFF	TGTGCCAGCAGCCCGATGCCAGGGGGAGATGCAACTAATGAAAAACTGTTTTTT
TRBJ2-7	many	TRBV20-1	TRBD2	CSARDQTSGSLLEQYF	TGCAGTGCTAGAGACCAGACTAGCGGGAGCCTCCTCGAGCAGTACTTC
TRBJ1-3	many	TRBV30	NA	CAFHTGSSGNTIYF	TGTGCCTTTCACACCGGGAGCTCTGGAAACACCATATATTTT
TRBJ1-1	many	TRBV12-3/TRBV12-4	NA	CASSSGTAYTEAFF	TGTGCCAGCAGCTCAGGGACGGCGTACACTGAAGCTTTCTTT
TRBJ1-2	many	TRBV6-1	NA	CASTRGVYGYTF	TGTGCCAGCACCAGAGGCGTTTACGGCTACACCTTC
TRBJ2-7	many	TRBV6-2/TRBV6-3	NA	CASSYSRVEQYF	TGTGCCAGCAGTTACTCCCGCGTCGAGCAGTACTTC
TRBJ2-1	many	TRBV2	TRBD2	CASSQGGGTSGRNEQFF	TGTGCCAGCAGTCAGGGGGGGGGGACTAGCGGACGCAATGAGCAGTTCTTC
TRBJ1-5	few	TRBV6-2/TRBV6-3	TRBD1	CASRPGQGGIIAQHF	TGTGCCAGCAGACCGGGACAGGGGGGAATCATAGCCCAGCATTTT